This T cell receptor (beta chain) was identified in a study of T cells after yellow fever vaccination. This clonotype has ten or more counts. Using its own MiXCR run on the 5' RACE reads, TCRdb lists one record per CDR3 protein. The table records around 31,000 distinct CDR3 sequences, roughly a tenth of them present only once. With 5 bases removed from V and 3 bases from J, the gap between germline ends came to 6 bases. Per germline, CDR1 SGHDT and CDR2 YYEEEE. The CDR3 totals 13 residues. The source is a man younger than 30 who received the YFV17D yellow fever vaccine. This material consisted of PBMCs, either bulk or a sorted T-cell subset (CD4+, CD8+, memory, or dextramer-sorted; not recorded which), taken around 15 days after the first yellow fever vaccination. The V and J genes are TRBV5-6 and TRBJ2-6; the D is unclear. The CDR3 here is CASRVDGANVLTF. CDR3 sequence (DNA): TGTGCCAGCAGAGTGGATGGGGCCAACGTCCTGACTTTC.